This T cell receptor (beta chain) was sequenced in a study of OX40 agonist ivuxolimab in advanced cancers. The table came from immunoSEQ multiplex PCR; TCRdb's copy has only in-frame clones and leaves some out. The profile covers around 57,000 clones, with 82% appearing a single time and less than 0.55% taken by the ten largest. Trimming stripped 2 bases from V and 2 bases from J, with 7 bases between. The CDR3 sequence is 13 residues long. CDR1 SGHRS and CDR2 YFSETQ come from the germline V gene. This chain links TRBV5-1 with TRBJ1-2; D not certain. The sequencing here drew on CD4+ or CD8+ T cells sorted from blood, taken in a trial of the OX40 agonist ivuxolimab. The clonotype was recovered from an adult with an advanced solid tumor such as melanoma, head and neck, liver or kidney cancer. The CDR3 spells CASSFNPNYGYTF. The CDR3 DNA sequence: TGCGCCAGCAGCTTTAACCCCAACTATGGCTACACCTTC.